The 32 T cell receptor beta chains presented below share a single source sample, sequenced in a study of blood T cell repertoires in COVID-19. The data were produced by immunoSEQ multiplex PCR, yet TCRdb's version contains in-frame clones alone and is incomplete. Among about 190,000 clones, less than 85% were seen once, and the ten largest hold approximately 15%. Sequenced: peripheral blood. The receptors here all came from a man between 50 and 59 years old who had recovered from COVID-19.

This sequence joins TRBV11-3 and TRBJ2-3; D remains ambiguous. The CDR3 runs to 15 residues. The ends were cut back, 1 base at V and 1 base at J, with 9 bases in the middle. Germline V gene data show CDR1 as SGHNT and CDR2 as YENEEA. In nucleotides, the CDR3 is TGTGCCAGCAGCTTAGGGCTTCCAGGCACAGATACGCAGTATTTT. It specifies CASSLGLPGTDTQYF.

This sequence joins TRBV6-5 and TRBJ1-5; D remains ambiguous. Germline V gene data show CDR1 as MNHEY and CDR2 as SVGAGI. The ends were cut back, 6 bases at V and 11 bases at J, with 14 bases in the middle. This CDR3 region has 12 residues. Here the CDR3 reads CASRTGELAQHF. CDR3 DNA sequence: TGTGCCAGCAGGACCGGGGAACTGGCCCAGCATTTT.

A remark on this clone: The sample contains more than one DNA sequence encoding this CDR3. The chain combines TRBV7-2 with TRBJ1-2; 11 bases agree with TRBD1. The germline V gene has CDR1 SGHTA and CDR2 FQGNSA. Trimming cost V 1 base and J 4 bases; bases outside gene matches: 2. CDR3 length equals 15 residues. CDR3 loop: CASSLGTGGVYGYTF. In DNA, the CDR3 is TGTGCCAGCAGCTTAGGGACAGGGGGCGTCTATGGCTACACCTTC.

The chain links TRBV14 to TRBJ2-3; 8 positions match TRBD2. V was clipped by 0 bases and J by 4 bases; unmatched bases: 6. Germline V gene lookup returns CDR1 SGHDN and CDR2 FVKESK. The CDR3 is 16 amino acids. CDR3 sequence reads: CASSQDHREGPDTQYF. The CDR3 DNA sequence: TGTGCCAGCAGCCAAGATCACCGGGAGGGCCCAGATACGCAGTATTTT.

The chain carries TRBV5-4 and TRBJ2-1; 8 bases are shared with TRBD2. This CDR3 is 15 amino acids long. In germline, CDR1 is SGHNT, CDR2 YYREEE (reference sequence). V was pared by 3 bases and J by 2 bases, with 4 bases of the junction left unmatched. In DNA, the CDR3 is TGTGCCAGCAGCTGGGATAGCGGGACCTACAATGAGCAGTTCTTC. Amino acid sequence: CASSWDSGTYNEQFF. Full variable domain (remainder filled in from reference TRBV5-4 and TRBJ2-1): ETGVTQSPTHLIKTRGQQVTLRCSSQSGHNTVSWYQQALGQGPQFIFQYYREEENGRGNFPPRFSGLQFPNYSSELNVNALELDDSALYLCASSWDSGTYNEQFFGPGTRLTVL.

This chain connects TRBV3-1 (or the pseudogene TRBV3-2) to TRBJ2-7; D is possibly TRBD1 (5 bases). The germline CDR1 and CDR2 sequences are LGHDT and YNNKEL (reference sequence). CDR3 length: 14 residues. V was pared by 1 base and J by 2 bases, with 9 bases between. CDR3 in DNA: TGTGCCAGCAGCCAAGGGGGCGCCGCCTACGAGCAGTACTTC. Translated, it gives CASSQGGAAYEQYF.

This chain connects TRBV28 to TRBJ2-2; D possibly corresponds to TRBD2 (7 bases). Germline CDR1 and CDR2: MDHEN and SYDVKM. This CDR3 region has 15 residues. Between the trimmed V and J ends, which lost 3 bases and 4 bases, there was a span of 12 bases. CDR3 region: CASSLGGASTGELFF. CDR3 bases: TGTGCCAGCAGTTTGGGGGGGGCTAGCACCGGGGAGCTGTTTTTT.

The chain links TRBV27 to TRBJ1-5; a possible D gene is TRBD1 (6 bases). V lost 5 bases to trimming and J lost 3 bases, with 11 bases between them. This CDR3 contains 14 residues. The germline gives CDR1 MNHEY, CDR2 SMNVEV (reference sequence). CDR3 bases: TGTGCCAGCAGTCCCTGGACAGACAATCAGCCCCAGCATTTT. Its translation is CASSPWTDNQPQHF.

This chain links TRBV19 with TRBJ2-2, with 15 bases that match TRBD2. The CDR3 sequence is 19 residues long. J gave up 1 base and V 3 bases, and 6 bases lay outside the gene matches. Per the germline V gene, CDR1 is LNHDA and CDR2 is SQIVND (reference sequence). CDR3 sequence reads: CASSMPGLAGGQNTGELFF. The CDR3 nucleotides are TGTGCCAGTAGTATGCCGGGACTAGCGGGAGGACAGAACACCGGGGAGCTGTTTTTT.

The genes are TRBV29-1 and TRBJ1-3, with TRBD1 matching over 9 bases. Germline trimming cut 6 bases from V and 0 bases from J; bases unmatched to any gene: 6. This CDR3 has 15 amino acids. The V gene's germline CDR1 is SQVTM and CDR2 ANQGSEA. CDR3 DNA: TGCAGCGTGGAACAGGGGGCACACTCTGGAAACACCATATATTTT. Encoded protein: CSVEQGAHSGNTIYF.

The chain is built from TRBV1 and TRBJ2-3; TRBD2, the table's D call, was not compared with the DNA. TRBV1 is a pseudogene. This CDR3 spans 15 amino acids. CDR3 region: CTSSQDYRDTDTQYF. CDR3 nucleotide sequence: TGCACCAGCAGCCAAGATTACCGGGACACAGATACGCAGTATTTT.

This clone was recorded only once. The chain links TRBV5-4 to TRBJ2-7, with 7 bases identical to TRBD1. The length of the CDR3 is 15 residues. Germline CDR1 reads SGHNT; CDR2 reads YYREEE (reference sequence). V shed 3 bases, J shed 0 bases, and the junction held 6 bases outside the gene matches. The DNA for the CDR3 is TGTGCCAGCAGCTCCCGGACAGGAAGCTCCTACGAGCAGTACTTC. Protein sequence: CASSSRTGSSYEQYF.

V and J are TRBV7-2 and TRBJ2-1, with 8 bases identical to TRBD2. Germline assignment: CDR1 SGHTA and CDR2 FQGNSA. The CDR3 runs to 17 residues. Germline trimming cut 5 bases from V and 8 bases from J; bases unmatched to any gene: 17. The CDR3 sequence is CASSARVGSGSQDEQFF. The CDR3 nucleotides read TGTGCCAGCAGCGCCCGGGTAGGGAGCGGGAGTCAGGATGAGCAGTTCTTC.

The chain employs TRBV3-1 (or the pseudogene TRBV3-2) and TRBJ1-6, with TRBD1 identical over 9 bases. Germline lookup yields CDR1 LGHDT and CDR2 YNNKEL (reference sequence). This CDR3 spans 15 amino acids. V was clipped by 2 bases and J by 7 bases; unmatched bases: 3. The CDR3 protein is CASSQLTGGNSPLHF. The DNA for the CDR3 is TGTGCCAGCAGCCAATTGACAGGGGGAAATTCACCCCTCCACTTT.

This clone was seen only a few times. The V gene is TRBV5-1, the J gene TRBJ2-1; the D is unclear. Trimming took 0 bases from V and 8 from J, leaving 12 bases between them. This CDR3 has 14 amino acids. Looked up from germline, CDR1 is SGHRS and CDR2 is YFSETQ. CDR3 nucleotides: TGCGCCAGCAGCTTGGTCGCCGGTATTGATGAGCAGTTCTTC. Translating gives CASSLVAGIDEQFF.

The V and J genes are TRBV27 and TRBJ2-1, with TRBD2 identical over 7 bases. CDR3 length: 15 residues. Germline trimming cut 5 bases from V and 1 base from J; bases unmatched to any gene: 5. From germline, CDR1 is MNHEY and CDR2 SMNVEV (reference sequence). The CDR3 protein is CASSTSAGSYNEQFF. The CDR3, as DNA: TGTGCCAGCAGTACATCAGCGGGGTCCTACAATGAGCAGTTCTTC.

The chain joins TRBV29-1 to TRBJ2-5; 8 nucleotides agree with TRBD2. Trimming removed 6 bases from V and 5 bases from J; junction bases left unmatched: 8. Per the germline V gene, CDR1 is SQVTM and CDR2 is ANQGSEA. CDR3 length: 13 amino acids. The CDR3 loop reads CSVDGLARETQYF. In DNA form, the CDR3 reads TGCAGCGTGGACGGACTAGCTCGGGAGACCCAGTACTTC.

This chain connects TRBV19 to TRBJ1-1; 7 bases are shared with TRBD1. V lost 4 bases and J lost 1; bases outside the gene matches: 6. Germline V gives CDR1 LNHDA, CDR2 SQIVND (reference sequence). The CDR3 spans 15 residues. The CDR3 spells CASSNFGQENTEAFF. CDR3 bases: TGTGCCAGTAGTAATTTCGGACAGGAGAACACTGAAGCTTTCTTT.

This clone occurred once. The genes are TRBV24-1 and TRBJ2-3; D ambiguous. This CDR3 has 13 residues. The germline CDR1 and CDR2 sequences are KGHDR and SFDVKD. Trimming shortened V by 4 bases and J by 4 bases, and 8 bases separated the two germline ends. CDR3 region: CATSDGAADTQYF. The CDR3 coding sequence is TGTGCCACCAGTGACGGAGCCGCAGATACGCAGTATTTT.

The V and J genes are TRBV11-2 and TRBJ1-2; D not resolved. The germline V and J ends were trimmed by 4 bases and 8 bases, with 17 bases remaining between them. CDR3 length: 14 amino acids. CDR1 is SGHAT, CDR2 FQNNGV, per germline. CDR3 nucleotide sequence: TGTGCCAGCAGCTCACAGCTCAGAGCGGGCGGCTACACCTTC. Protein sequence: CASSSQLRAGGYTF.

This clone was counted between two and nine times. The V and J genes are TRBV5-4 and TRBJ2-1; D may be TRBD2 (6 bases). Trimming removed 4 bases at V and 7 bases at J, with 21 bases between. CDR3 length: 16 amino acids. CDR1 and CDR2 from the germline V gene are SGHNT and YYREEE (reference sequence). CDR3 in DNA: TGTGCCAGCAGCCCACGGCGACTAGTTTGGGGAAATGAGCAGTTCTTC. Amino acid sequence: CASSPRRLVWGNEQFF.

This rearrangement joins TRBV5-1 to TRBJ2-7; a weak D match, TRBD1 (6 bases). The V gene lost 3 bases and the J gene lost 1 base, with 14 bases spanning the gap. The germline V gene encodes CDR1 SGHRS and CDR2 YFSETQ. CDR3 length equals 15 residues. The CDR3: CASSYDGQPSYEQYF. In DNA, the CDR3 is TGCGCCAGCAGCTACGACGGACAGCCTTCCTACGAGCAGTACTTC.

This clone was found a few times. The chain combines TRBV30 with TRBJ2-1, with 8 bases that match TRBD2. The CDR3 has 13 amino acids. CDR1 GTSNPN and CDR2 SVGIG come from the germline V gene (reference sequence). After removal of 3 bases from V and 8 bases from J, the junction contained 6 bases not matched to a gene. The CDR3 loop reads CAWRTGGTHEQFF. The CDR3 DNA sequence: TGTGCCTGGAGGACGGGAGGGACCCATGAGCAGTTCTTC. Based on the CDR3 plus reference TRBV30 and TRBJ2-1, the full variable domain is SQTIHQWPATLVQPVGSPLSLECTVEGTSNPNLYWYRQAAGRGLQLLFYSVGIGQISSEVPQNLSASRPQDRQFILSSKKLLLSDSGFYLCAWRTGGTHEQFFGPGTRLTVL.

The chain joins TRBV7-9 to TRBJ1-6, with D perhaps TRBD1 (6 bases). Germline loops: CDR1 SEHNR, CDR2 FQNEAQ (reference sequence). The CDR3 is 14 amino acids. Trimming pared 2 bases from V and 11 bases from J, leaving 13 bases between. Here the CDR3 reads CASSLSGDGTPLHF. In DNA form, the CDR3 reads TGTGCCAGCAGCTTATCAGGGGATGGGACACCCCTCCACTTT.

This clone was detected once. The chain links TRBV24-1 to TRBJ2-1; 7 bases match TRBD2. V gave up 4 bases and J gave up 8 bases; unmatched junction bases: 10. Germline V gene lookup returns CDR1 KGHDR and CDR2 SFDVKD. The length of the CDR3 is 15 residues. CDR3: CATSDPGGRFYEQFF. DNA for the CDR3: TGTGCCACCAGTGACCCTGGCGGGAGATTCTATGAGCAGTTCTTC.

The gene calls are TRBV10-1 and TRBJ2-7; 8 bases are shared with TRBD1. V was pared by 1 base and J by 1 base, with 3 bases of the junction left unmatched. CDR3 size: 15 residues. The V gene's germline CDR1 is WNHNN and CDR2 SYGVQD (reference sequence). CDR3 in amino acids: CASSEYRGSSYEQYF. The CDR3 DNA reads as TGCGCCAGCAGTGAGTACAGGGGGTCTTCCTACGAGCAGTACTTC.

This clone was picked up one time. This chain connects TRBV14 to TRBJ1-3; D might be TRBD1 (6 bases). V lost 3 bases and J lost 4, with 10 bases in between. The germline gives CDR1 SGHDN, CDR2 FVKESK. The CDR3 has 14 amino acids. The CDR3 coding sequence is TGTGCCAGCAGCCATGCCGGACAGGGAAACACCATATATTTT. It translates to CASSHAGQGNTIYF.

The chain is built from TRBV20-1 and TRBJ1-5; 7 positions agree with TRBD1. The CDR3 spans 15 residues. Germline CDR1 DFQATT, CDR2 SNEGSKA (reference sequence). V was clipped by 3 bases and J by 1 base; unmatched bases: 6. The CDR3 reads CSASSEGASNQPQHF. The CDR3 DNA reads TGCAGTGCTAGTTCGGAGGGGGCGAGCAATCAGCCCCAGCATTTT.

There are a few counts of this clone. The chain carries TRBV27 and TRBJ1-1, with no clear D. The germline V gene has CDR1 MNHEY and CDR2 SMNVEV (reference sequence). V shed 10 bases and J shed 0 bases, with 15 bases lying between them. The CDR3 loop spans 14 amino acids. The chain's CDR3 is CATRVERMNTEAFF. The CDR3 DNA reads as TGTGCCACGCGGGTAGAGAGAATGAACACTGAAGCTTTCTTT.

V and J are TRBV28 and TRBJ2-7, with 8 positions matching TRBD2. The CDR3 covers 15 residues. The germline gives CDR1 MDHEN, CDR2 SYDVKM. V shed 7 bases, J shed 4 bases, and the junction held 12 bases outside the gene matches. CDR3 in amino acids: CASTNRGGSFYEQYF. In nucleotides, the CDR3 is TGTGCCAGCACCAACCGGGGGGGGTCTTTTTACGAGCAGTACTTC.

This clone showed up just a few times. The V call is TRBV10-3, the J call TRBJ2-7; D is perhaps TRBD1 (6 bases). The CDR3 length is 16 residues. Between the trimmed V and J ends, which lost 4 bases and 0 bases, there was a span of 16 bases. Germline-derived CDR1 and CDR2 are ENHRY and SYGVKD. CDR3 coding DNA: TGTGCCATCAGTGGAAACAGGGAATCGAGCTCCTACGAGCAGTACTTC. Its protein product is CAISGNRESSSYEQYF.

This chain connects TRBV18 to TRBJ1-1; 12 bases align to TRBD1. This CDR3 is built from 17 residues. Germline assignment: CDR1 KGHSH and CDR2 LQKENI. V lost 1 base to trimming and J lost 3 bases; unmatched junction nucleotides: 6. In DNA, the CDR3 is TGTGCCAGCTCACCACGGGACAGGGGGCGCGGGGACACTGAAGCTTTCTTT. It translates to CASSPRDRGRGDTEAFF.